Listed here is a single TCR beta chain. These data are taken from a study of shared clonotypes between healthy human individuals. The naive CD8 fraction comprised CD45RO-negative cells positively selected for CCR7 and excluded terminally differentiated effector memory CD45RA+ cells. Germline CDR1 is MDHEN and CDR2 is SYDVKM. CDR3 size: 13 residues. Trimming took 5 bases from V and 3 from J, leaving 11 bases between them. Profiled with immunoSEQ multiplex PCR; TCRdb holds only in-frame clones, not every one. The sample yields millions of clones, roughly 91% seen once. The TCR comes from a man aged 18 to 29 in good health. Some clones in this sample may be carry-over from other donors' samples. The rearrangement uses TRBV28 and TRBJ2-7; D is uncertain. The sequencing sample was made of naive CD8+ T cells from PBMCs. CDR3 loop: CASSPTLGYEQYF. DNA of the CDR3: TGTGCCAGCAGTCCGACCCTTGGCTACGAGCAGTACTTC. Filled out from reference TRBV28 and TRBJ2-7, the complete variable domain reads DVKVTQSSRYLVKRTGEKVFLECVQDMDHENMFWYRQDPGLGLRLIYFSYDVKMKEKGDIPEGYSVSREKKERFSLILESASTNQTSMYLCASSPTLGYEQYFGPGTRLTVT.